Listed here are 12 T cell receptor beta chains from one sample, sequenced in a study of metastatic and nonmetastatic thyroid tumors. TCRdb reassembled clones from the PCR reads with MiXCR. Of approximately 21,000 clones listed, more than 25% are singletons. Each patient went into thyroid surgery without having received any treatment. Material: blood. These receptors all come from a female donor with papillary thyroid cancer or a benign thyroid nodule (not recorded which). Some clones in this sample may be carry-over from other donors' samples.

This clone has a handful of counts. The CDR3 DNA is TGTGCCAGCAGTTTCCCGGGACAGGCTTTCTTT. This sequence encodes CASSFPGQAFF. The rearrangement links TRBV6-2 or TRBV6-3 to TRBJ1-1, with 7 bases lining up with TRBD1. V trimming: 4 bases; J trimming: 11 bases; junction bases outside the gene matches: 4. The CDR3 length is 11 residues. CDR1 and CDR2 (germline): MNHEY, SVGEGT.

This clone was found many times. The chain is built from TRBV20-1 and TRBJ2-3, with D possibly being TRBD1 or TRBD2 (6 bases each). Looked up from germline, CDR1 is DFQATT and CDR2 is SNEGSKA (reference sequence). This CDR3 region has 19 residues. Trimming cost V 4 bases and J 0 bases, with 26 bases left between them. The chain's CDR3 is CSANRHGTWTIRSTDTQYF. For the CDR3, the DNA is TGCAGTGCTAACCGCCACGGGACATGGACTATCCGAAGCACAGATACGCAGTATTTT.

The rearrangement joins TRBV20-1 to TRBJ2-7; tentatively, D is TRBD2 (5 bases). The germline CDR1 and CDR2 sequences are DFQATT and SNEGSKA (reference sequence). CDR3 length: 14 residues. V lost 5 bases to trimming and J lost 4 bases, with 18 bases between them. For the CDR3, the DNA is TGCAGTGCTGGGTCGGGGTCATGGGGTTACGAGCAGTACTTC. This codes for CSAGSGSWGYEQYF.

The chain couples TRBV30 to TRBJ2-7; 10 bases are a match to TRBD2. The CDR3 totals 13 residues. Germline CDR1 reads GTSNPN; CDR2 reads SVGIG (reference sequence). Unmatched junction bases numbered 9, after V lost 7 bases and J lost 6 bases. The CDR3 DNA sequence: TGTGCCTCCATAGCGGGAGGATTAGGCGAGCAGTACTTC. Its translation is CASIAGGLGEQYF.

This clone showed up just a few times. A much larger clone differs from this one at a single base, so this may be a read error. The chain employs TRBV12-3 or TRBV12-4 and TRBJ1-2, with D perhaps TRBD1 (5 bases). CDR3 size: 14 residues. The CDR3 bases are TGTGCCAACAGTTTTGGGGACGTCGACCATGGCTACACCTTC. Its protein product is CANSFGDVDHGYTF.

This clone was detected many times. J is TRBJ2-1 and V is TRBV7-8; D gene ambiguous. Per the germline V gene, CDR1 is SGHVS and CDR2 is FQNEAQ. CDR3 length: 16 residues. V lost 3 bases to trimming and J lost 0 bases, with 12 bases between them. The CDR3 DNA follows: TGTGCCAGCAGCTTCCTACAGATTAGCTCCTACAATGAGCAGTTCTTC. It yields the protein CASSFLQISSYNEQFF.

This clone occurred many times. The gene calls are TRBV7-2 and TRBJ2-3; D may be TRBD2 (5 bases). This CDR3 has 14 amino acids. The V end was cut by 3 bases, the J end by 1 base, with 8 bases between. The germline V gene has CDR1 SGHTA and CDR2 FQGNSA. The DNA of the CDR3 is TGTGCCAGCAGCTTTGATAGCGGCACAGATACGCAGTATTTT. Translated, it gives CASSFDSGTDTQYF.

By share, this clone counts as medium-sized (0.01 to 0.1%). This chain uses TRBV7-2 with TRBJ1-2, with D unclear. Trimming shortened V by 5 bases and J by 4 bases, and 8 bases separated the two germline ends. Germline CDR1 SGHTA, CDR2 FQGNSA. There are 12 residues in the CDR3. The chain's CDR3 is CASSPNTYGYTF. The CDR3 DNA follows: TGTGCCAGCAGCCCCAACACCTATGGCTACACCTTC.

V usage is TRBV4-3 and J usage is TRBJ2-7; TRBD1 agrees at 7 bases. The CDR3 extends over 15 amino acids. Germline assignment: CDR1 LGHNA and CDR2 YSLEER. The V and J ends lost 0 bases and 0 bases, in that order; junction bases with no gene match: 2. The CDR3 DNA follows: TGCGCCAGCAGCCAAGACCGGGACAGCTCCTACGAGCAGTACTTC. It encodes CASSQDRDSSYEQYF.

Of note for this clone: One base away lies a much larger clone, so this may be a sequencing read error. The chain joins TRBV4-1 to TRBJ2-1; D unresolved. The CDR3 totals 15 residues. The V gene's germline CDR1 is MGHRA and CDR2 YSYEKL. This CDR3 is CANSQAGSLGNEQFF. CDR3 nucleotide sequence: TGCGCCAACAGCCAAGCCGGGTCGTTGGGGAATGAGCAGTTCTTC.

This clone showed up just once. The chain uses TRBV11-2 and TRBJ2-1, with 11 bases that match TRBD2. CDR1 is SGHAT, CDR2 FQNNGV, per germline. This CDR3 spans 15 amino acids. The V gene end was trimmed by 4 bases and the J gene end by 4 bases; junction bases not matched to a gene: 3. CDR3 loop: CASSSLAGGYNEQFF. DNA for the CDR3: TGTGCCAGCAGCTCCCTAGCGGGGGGATACAATGAGCAGTTCTTC.

J is TRBJ1-2 and V is TRBV20-1; 9 nucleotides align to TRBD1. V was pared by 5 bases and J by 7 bases, with 5 bases of the junction left unmatched. Looked up from germline, CDR1 is DFQATT and CDR2 is SNEGSKA (reference sequence). The CDR3 totals 12 residues. In nucleotides, the CDR3 is TGCAGTGCTGAGCCGGGACAGGGTGGCTACACCTTC. Residues: CSAEPGQGGYTF.